This T cell receptor beta chain comes out of a study of blood T cells in healthy people across ages. Isolating PBMCs gave at least 6 million of these cells per sample. Primers used in a second PCR of about 7 to 12 cycles were a sample-barcoded 5' primer and a J-beta primer mix. TCRdb re-called the 5' RACE reads with MiXCR, one entry per CDR3 protein. Among about 930,000 distinct CDR3 sequences listed, 29% were seen once. General study results and limits: Naive CD4+ cell counts and diversity both ran higher in long-lived than in aged donors.

Germline CDR1 SGHDN, CDR2 FVKESK. CDR3 length: 16 amino acids. V gave up 4 bases and J gave up 2 bases; unmatched junction bases: 11. As concerns this clonotype: Antigen specificity is unknown.

The same sample was also used in a study of T cells of mothers and their children.

The receptor's source is a woman between 40 and 55 years old in good health. V and J are TRBV14 and TRBJ2-7; 7 nucleotides match TRBD1. Sequenced sample: blood. DNA for the CDR3: TGTGCCAGCAGCCCCACCAGGGGGAACCCCCCCTACGAGCAGTACTTC. This translates into CASSPTRGNPPYEQYF.